Following are 18 T cell receptor beta chains from one sample sequenced in a study of CD8 T cells in ankylosing spondylitis. The antigens these receptors bind are not known. Overall study results and limits: Blood from ankylosing spondylitis patients appeared to carry a characteristic eight-variant TCR beta motif.

In TCRdb, the 5' RACE reads were re-called with MiXCR into one record per CDR3 protein. The sample contains some 220,000 distinct CDR3 sequences, 5.5% to 7.5% of which appear only once. Sequencing was performed on blood, either unsorted or a sorted T cell fraction (not recorded which). The source of these receptors is a male donor with ankylosing spondylitis.

The chain recombines TRBV24-1 with TRBJ2-2, with TRBD1 as a possible D gene (5 bases). This CDR3 region has 17 residues. CDR1 and CDR2 from the germline V gene are KGHDR and SFDVKD. V lost 5 bases and J lost 0, with 15 bases in between. CDR3 DNA sequence: TGTGCCACCAGTGGTACCACCTGGACAACGAACACCGGGGAGCTGTTTTTT. It translates to CATSGTTWTTNTGELFF.

At least ten counts were recorded for this clonotype. The chain is built from TRBV12-3 or TRBV12-4 and TRBJ2-7; D not certain. The CDR3 has 11 residues. The V gene lost 4 bases and the J gene lost 3 bases, with 4 bases spanning the gap. This chain's CDR3 is CASSSVYEQYF. Here the CDR3 DNA reads TGTGCCAGCAGTTCCGTCTACGAGCAGTACTTC.

The sample holds many counts of this clonotype. This CDR3 is CASSPGGTVTDTQYF. The CDR3 nucleotides are TGCGCCAGCAGCCCGGGGGGGACAGTCACAGATACGCAGTATTTT. The chain links TRBV4-1 to TRBJ2-3; D may be TRBD2 (8 bases). CDR3 length equals 15 residues. Germline V lookup: CDR1 MGHRA, CDR2 YSYEKL. V was cut by 4 bases and J by 2 bases, with 13 bases left in between.

The sample holds many counts of this clonotype. This chain links TRBV4-3 with TRBJ2-7, with D possibly TRBD2 on 7 matching bases. The germline V gene encodes CDR1 LGHNA and CDR2 YSLEER. This CDR3 is built from 16 residues. Trimming took off 3 bases at V and 1 base at J, with 16 bases between the two ends. This CDR3 is CASSQRGGVRSYEQYF. The DNA of the CDR3 is TGCGCCAGCAGCCAGAGAGGGGGGGTAAGGTCCTACGAGCAGTACTTC.

This clonotype came up many times. This rearrangement joins TRBV20-1 to TRBJ2-1, with a possible D match to TRBD2 (6 bases). Trimming removed 0 bases from V and 2 bases from J, with 20 bases in between. Germline CDR1 reads DFQATT; CDR2 reads SNEGSKA (reference sequence). CDR3 length equals 18 residues. The DNA of the CDR3 is TGCAGTGCTAGAGATTATGATGCCGTCGGGAGCGCCTACAATGAGCAGTTCTTC. It is translated as CSARDYDAVGSAYNEQFF.

In its sample, this clonotype was seen many times. This chain connects TRBV5-1 to TRBJ2-3; 10 positions match TRBD2. Trimming at V came to 0 bases and at J to 5 bases, leaving 12 bases not matched to a gene. The CDR3 covers 18 residues. CDR1 and CDR2 (germline): SGHRS, YFSETQ. Here the CDR3 DNA reads TGCGCCAGCAGCTTGGAGCTAGCGGGAGTCAAGAGGGGAGATACGCAGTATTTT. Translating gives CASSLELAGVKRGDTQYF.

The chain is built from TRBV9 and TRBJ2-7; TRBD1 matches at 8 bases. Per the germline V gene, CDR1 is SGDLS and CDR2 is YYNGEE. Trimming at V came to 0 bases and at J to 6 bases, leaving 8 bases not matched to a gene. CDR3 length: 15 amino acids. CDR3 in DNA: TGTGCCAGCAGCGTAGTTTCGACAGGGGTTGGCGAGCAGTACTTC. Its translation: CASSVVSTGVGEQYF.

This clonotype appeared many times. This sequence joins TRBV4-3 and TRBJ2-1; D tentatively reads TRBD1 or TRBD2 (5 bases each). V was pared by 2 bases and J by 0 bases, with 14 bases between. CDR3 length equals 17 residues. In germline, CDR1 is LGHNA, CDR2 YSLEER. The CDR3 here is CASSQPPWGSSYNEQFF. In nucleotides, the CDR3 is TGCGCCAGCAGCCAACCCCCTTGGGGGAGCTCCTACAATGAGCAGTTCTTC.

This clonotype was counted only a few times. V and J are TRBV11-2 and TRBJ2-7; D is possibly TRBD1 (6 bases). Germline values: CDR1 SGHAT, CDR2 FQNNGV. The length of the CDR3 is 15 residues. V was clipped by 3 bases and J by 1 base, with 13 bases between them. The CDR3 DNA follows: TGTGCCAGCAGCTTTTCTCACAGGGATTCCTACGAGCAGTACTTC. This sequence encodes CASSFSHRDSYEQYF.

This clonotype has just a few counts. The V gene is TRBV7-3, the J gene TRBJ2-2; D call uncertain. CDR3 length equals 15 residues. Germline CDR1 and CDR2: SGHTA and FQGTGA. Trimming pared 1 base from V and 1 base from J, leaving 7 bases between. Here the CDR3 reads CASSLMGWNTGELFF. The CDR3 nucleotides read TGTGCCAGCAGCTTAATGGGTTGGAACACCGGGGAGCTGTTTTTT.

This clonotype has more than one count but fewer than ten. The chain is built from TRBV7-6 and TRBJ2-5; 7 bases agree with TRBD2. The J segment lost 5 bases and the V segment lost 5 bases, leaving 14 bases of the junction unmatched. The CDR3 is 16 residues long. Looked up from germline, CDR1 is SGHVS and CDR2 is FNYEAQ. Written as DNA, the CDR3 is TGTGCCAGCAGCCCAGAGGTGCGGGAGAGCACTGAGACCCAGTACTTC. It yields the protein CASSPEVRESTETQYF.

This clonotype was seen ten or more times. The chain employs TRBV7-9 and TRBJ2-7, with D possibly being TRBD2 (6 bases). Germline V gene lookup returns CDR1 SEHNR and CDR2 FQNEAQ (reference sequence). Trimming took 1 base from V and 0 from J, leaving 10 bases between them. CDR3 length: 15 residues. The CDR3 region is CASSLGASASYEQYF. The CDR3 coding sequence is TGTGCCAGCAGCTTAGGGGCTAGCGCCTCCTACGAGCAGTACTTC. The full variable domain, rest sourced from reference TRBV7-9 and TRBJ2-7, is DTGVSQNPRHKITKRGQNVTFRCDPISEHNRLYWYRQTLGQGPEFLTYFQNEAQLEKSRLLSDRFSAERPKGSFSTLEIQRTEQGDSAMYLCASSLGASASYEQYFGPGTRLTVT.

The sample holds many counts of this clonotype. The chain recombines TRBV14 with TRBJ2-1; 15 bases fit TRBD2. V lost 4 bases and J lost 9; bases outside the gene matches: 7. Germline V gene data show CDR1 as SGHDN and CDR2 as FVKESK. The CDR3 totals 16 residues. The CDR3 protein is CASSPIGTSGRIEQFF. In DNA form, the CDR3 reads TGTGCCAGCAGCCCAATAGGGACTAGCGGGAGGATTGAGCAGTTCTTC.

This clonotype was counted many times. The V gene is TRBV6-1, the J gene TRBJ2-7; 10 nucleotides match TRBD1. With V trimmed by 10 bases and J by 7 bases, 10 bases remained unmatched. Germline CDR1 reads MNHNS; CDR2 reads SASEGT. The CDR3 length is 13 residues. The CDR3: CATLGQGIGEQYF. Written as DNA, the CDR3 is TGTGCCACCTTGGGACAGGGGATAGGAGAGCAGTACTTC.

This clonotype was counted at least ten times. The chain carries TRBV20-1 and TRBJ2-3; 7 positions agree with TRBD1. Germline V gene lookup returns CDR1 DFQATT and CDR2 SNEGSKA (reference sequence). This CDR3 is built from 16 residues. Trimming cost V 4 bases and J 2 bases; bases outside gene matches: 12. DNA for the CDR3: TGCAGTGCTACCACCACCGGACAGGAGCTCACAGATACGCAGTATTTT. Translation: CSATTTGQELTDTQYF.

This clonotype was counted at least ten times. This chain joins TRBV20-1 and TRBJ1-1; 9 positions agree with TRBD1. Germline lookup yields CDR1 DFQATT and CDR2 SNEGSKA (reference sequence). V lost 5 bases, J lost 1 base, and 11 bases stayed unmatched. This CDR3 is 16 amino acids long. This CDR3 is CSAAPGTGTTNTEAFF. CDR3 nucleotides: TGCAGTGCTGCCCCCGGGACAGGGACTACGAACACTGAAGCTTTCTTT.

This clonotype came up many times. The chain uses TRBV7-2 and TRBJ1-1; D is uncertain. V gave up 1 base and J gave up 2 bases, with 14 bases separating them. The CDR3 extends over 16 amino acids. Germline V gene lookup returns CDR1 SGHTA and CDR2 FQGNSA. In DNA form, the CDR3 reads TGTGCCAGCAGCTTAGAGGGAAGGACCTCTAACACTGAAGCTTTCTTT. It codes for CASSLEGRTSNTEAFF.

The chain couples TRBV27 to TRBJ2-3, with TRBD2 matching over 8 bases. The CDR3 runs to 18 residues. V lost 1 base and J lost 0; bases outside the gene matches: 9. Per germline, CDR1 MNHEY and CDR2 SMNVEV (reference sequence). CDR3 DNA: TGTGCCAGCAGTTTATATCAGGCGGGAGGCAGAAGCACAGATACGCAGTATTTT. It codes for CASSLYQAGGRSTDTQYF.